The 28 T cell receptor beta chains reported below all come from one sample, sequenced in a study of blood T cell repertoires in COVID-19. Method: immunoSEQ multiplex PCR; TCRdb's copy keeps in-frame clones and lacks some. The top ten hold roughly 15% of the sample, which has 150,000 to 200,000 clones, roughly 88% seen once. The sequenced sample was PBMCs or T cells enriched from blood (not recorded which). Receptor source: a man aged 45 to 65 who had recovered from COVID-19.

The V and J genes are TRBV5-5 and TRBJ1-1; D gene ambiguous. CDR1 is SGHKS, CDR2 YYEKEE, per germline (reference sequence). This CDR3 comprises 13 residues. Trimming took off 0 bases at V and 6 bases at J, with 9 bases between the two ends. In DNA, the CDR3 is TGTGCCAGCAGCTTGGCCGGCGGCGCTGAAGCTTTCTTT. It encodes CASSLAGGAEAFF.

The CDR3 DNA reads TGTGCCAGCAGCTTGTTAGGGAGTAGTTTGTACAATGAGCAGTTCTTC. It yields the protein CASSLLGSSLYNEQFF. The J gene is TRBJ2-1, the V gene TRBV5-6; possible D gene TRBD2, 5 bases. The germline V and J ends were trimmed by 1 base and 4 bases, with 15 bases remaining between them. The CDR3 length is 16 residues. The germline V gene encodes CDR1 SGHDT and CDR2 YYEEEE.

The V and J genes are TRBV9 and TRBJ2-7; D possibly corresponds to TRBD2 (5 bases). The CDR3 spans 15 residues. CDR1 is SGDLS and CDR2 is YYNGEE in the germline V gene. Trimming pared 4 bases from V and 2 bases from J, leaving 16 bases between. CDR3 amino acids: CASSPSGGGAYEQYF. Written as DNA, the CDR3 is TGTGCCAGCAGCCCCTCGGGTGGAGGAGCCTACGAGCAGTACTTC. Supplemented by reference TRBV9 and TRBJ2-7, the full variable domain reads DSGVTQTPKHLITATGQRVTLRCSPRSGDLSVYWYQQSLDQGLQFLIQYYNGEERAKGNILERFSAQQFPDLHSELNLSSLELGDSALYFCASSPSGGGAYEQYFGPGTRLTVT.

This rearrangement joins TRBV19 to TRBJ2-1, with D maybe TRBD1 (5 bases). V lost 5 bases and J lost 0, with 11 bases in between. This CDR3 comprises 15 residues. The germline gives CDR1 LNHDA, CDR2 SQIVND (reference sequence). CDR3 sequence reads: CASSRQSSSYNEQFF. As DNA, the CDR3 is TGTGCCAGTAGTCGACAGTCCTCCTCCTACAATGAGCAGTTCTTC.

The chain recombines TRBV24-1 with TRBJ2-2, with 9 bases that match TRBD1. This CDR3 is built from 13 residues. Germline assignment: CDR1 KGHDR and CDR2 SFDVKD. J lost 7 bases, V lost 11 bases, and 7 bases had no gene match. For the CDR3, the DNA is TGTGCCATCAAACAGGGGGCGGACGGGGAGCTGTTTTTT. Translating gives CAIKQGADGELFF.

The V call is TRBV7-8, the J call TRBJ1-5; 7 bases map to TRBD1. Germline loops: CDR1 SGHVS, CDR2 FQNEAQ. Losses at the gene ends were 3 bases for V and 0 bases for J; bases not matched to a gene: 8. This CDR3 contains 17 residues. Here the CDR3 DNA reads TGTGCCAGCAGCTTCGTACAGGGGTTTGCTAGCAATCAGCCCCAGCATTTT. This sequence encodes CASSFVQGFASNQPQHF.

The rearrangement joins TRBV2 to TRBJ1-1; 8 nucleotides line up with TRBD1. Germline CDR1 and CDR2: SNHLY and FYNNEI. After removal of 2 bases from V and 0 bases from J, the junction contained 2 bases not matched to a gene. This CDR3 has 15 residues. In nucleotides, the CDR3 is TGTGCCAGCAGTGAAAACAGGGGGATGAACACTGAAGCTTTCTTT. Translated: CASSENRGMNTEAFF.

J is TRBJ1-4 and V is TRBV5-1; TRBD1 matches 9 bases. The V and J ends lost 3 bases and 7 bases, in that order; junction bases with no gene match: 4. Germline V lookup: CDR1 SGHRS, CDR2 YFSETQ. This CDR3 comprises 14 residues. CDR3: CASSWDRESEKLFF. DNA of the CDR3: TGCGCCAGCAGCTGGGACAGGGAAAGTGAAAAACTGTTTTTT.

The chain has TRBV11-2 and TRBJ1-1; D might be TRBD1 (5 bases). Germline lookup yields CDR1 SGHAT and CDR2 FQNNGV. Between the trimmed V and J ends, which lost 1 base and 8 bases, there was a span of 26 bases. CDR3 size: 18 residues. The chain's CDR3 is CASSLGDLGRPLFLEAFF. In nucleotides, the CDR3 is TGTGCCAGCAGCTTAGGGGACTTGGGCCGACCTCTTTTCCTCGAAGCTTTCTTT.

This clone showed up just a few times. The chain joins TRBV9 to TRBJ2-1, with 8 bases fitting TRBD2. The CDR3 contains 16 residues. Germline lookup yields CDR1 SGDLS and CDR2 YYNGEE. V lost 5 bases to trimming and J lost 7 bases; unmatched junction nucleotides: 14. The CDR3 DNA is TGTGCCAGCAGACCCTCCACGGGGGGGCCAGGGAATGAGCAGTTCTTC. It translates to CASRPSTGGPGNEQFF.

The V gene is TRBV12-3 or TRBV12-4, the J gene TRBJ2-5, with TRBD2 as a possible D gene (6 bases). The CDR3 is 13 residues long. The ends were cut back, 4 bases at V and 5 bases at J, with 11 bases in the middle. CDR3 residues: CASSSPSDETQYF. DNA of the CDR3: TGTGCCAGCAGTTCGCCTAGCGACGAGACCCAGTACTTC.

This clone was detected only once. CDR3 coding DNA: TGTGCCTGGAGCGCCGCGTTAGAGCAGTACTTC. As protein: CAWSAALEQYF. V is TRBV30 and J is TRBJ2-7, with D hard to call. This CDR3 contains 11 residues. Per the germline V gene, CDR1 is GTSNPN and CDR2 is SVGIG (reference sequence). V gave up 3 bases and J gave up 7 bases, with 10 bases separating them.

The chain combines TRBV14 with TRBJ1-6; 10 nucleotides agree with TRBD1. Germline assignment: CDR1 SGHDN and CDR2 FVKESK. The CDR3 spans 16 residues. Germline trimming cut 4 bases from V and 11 bases from J; bases unmatched to any gene: 11. CDR3 protein: CASSPSGGTGAPPLHF. CDR3 sequence (DNA): TGTGCCAGCAGCCCATCGGGAGGGACAGGGGCCCCACCCCTCCACTTT.

The J gene is TRBJ1-1, the V gene TRBV29-1; the D gene is possibly TRBD1 (5 bases). Germline V gene lookup returns CDR1 SQVTM and CDR2 ANQGSEA. This CDR3 has 12 residues. The V and J ends lost 6 bases and 14 bases respectively, with 22 bases between them. The CDR3 spells CSVPGQSLKGFF. The CDR3 DNA reads as TGCAGCGTCCCGGGCCAGTCCCTAAAGGGGTTCTTT.

The rearrangement links TRBV5-1 to TRBJ1-2; D might be TRBD1 (5 bases). V gave up 4 bases and J gave up 0 bases, with 7 bases separating them. The CDR3 sequence is 13 residues long. Germline V gene sequence: CDR1 SGHRS, CDR2 YFSETQ. The CDR3 DNA is TGCGCCAGCAGCCCGACAGCTAACTATGGCTACACCTTC. Its translation: CASSPTANYGYTF.

The rearrangement links TRBV5-1 to TRBJ2-7; 9 bases fit TRBD2. V was clipped by 0 bases and J by 3 bases; unmatched bases: 1. The CDR3 extends over 14 amino acids. The V gene's germline CDR1 is SGHRS and CDR2 YFSETQ. CDR3 bases: TGCGCCAGCAGCTTGGTTAGCGGGGGCTACGAGCAGTACTTC. It translates to CASSLVSGGYEQYF.

V is TRBV12-3 or TRBV12-4 and J is TRBJ1-1, with D perhaps TRBD1 (5 bases). Trimming shortened V by 8 bases and J by 5 bases, and 15 bases separated the two germline ends. This CDR3 region has 13 residues. CDR3 in DNA: TGTGCCAGCCAGTTCCGGGGGAGGACTGAAGCTTTCTTT. Its translation is CASQFRGRTEAFF.

This chain links TRBV5-5 with TRBJ2-7; 8 bases fit TRBD1. This CDR3 comprises 19 residues. V was clipped by 3 bases and J by 0 bases; unmatched bases: 17. Germline V CDR1 and CDR2: SGHKS, YYEKEE (reference sequence). CDR3 region: CASSSAAGGIVIGSYEQYF. CDR3 nucleotide sequence: TGTGCCAGCAGCTCAGCGGCAGGGGGCATTGTCATCGGCTCCTACGAGCAGTACTTC.

The chain uses TRBV6-1 and TRBJ1-2; D perhaps matches TRBD1 (5 bases). Trimming pared 2 bases from V and 8 bases from J, leaving 24 bases between. Germline V CDR1 and CDR2: MNHNS, SASEGT. This CDR3 is built from 17 residues. The CDR3 DNA sequence: TGTGCCAGCAGTGAATGGGGGGATGTAATTGGCTCTGGCGGCTACACCTTC. This translates into CASSEWGDVIGSGGYTF.

The chain is built from TRBV5-4 and TRBJ1-4; 8 bases match TRBD1. Germline-derived CDR1 and CDR2 are SGHNT and YYREEE (reference sequence). After removal of 4 bases from V and 7 bases from J, the junction contained 6 bases not matched to a gene. This CDR3 region has 14 residues. CDR3 bases: TGTGCCAGCAGCCCCGACAGGGGTGGTGAAAAACTGTTTTTT. This gives the protein CASSPDRGGEKLFF.

The J gene is TRBJ2-7, the V gene TRBV2; a possible D gene is TRBD1 (5 bases). The CDR3 is 14 residues long. Germline CDR1 reads SNHLY; CDR2 reads FYNNEI. Trimming cost V 7 bases and J 1 base, with 14 bases left between them. The CDR3 DNA is TGTGCCAGCACCAGGACAATTCGGTCCTACGAGCAGTACTTC. The encoded protein is CASTRTIRSYEQYF.

The rearrangement joins TRBV12-3 or TRBV12-4 to TRBJ2-1; D is possibly TRBD2 (5 bases). The CDR3 has 12 amino acids. V lost 0 bases to trimming and J lost 14 bases, with 11 bases between them. This CDR3 is CASSLASGIKFF. CDR3 DNA: TGTGCCAGCAGTTTAGCGTCGGGGATTAAGTTCTTC.

The V gene is TRBV11-1, the J gene TRBJ1-2; possibly TRBD1 for D (5 bases). The CDR3 sequence is 14 residues long. Germline CDR1 SGHAT, CDR2 FQDESV (reference sequence). Trimming removed 5 bases at V and 7 bases at J, with 17 bases between. In nucleotides, the CDR3 is TGTGCCAGCAGCATCTCGGGGGGTCGAAGTGGCTACACCTTC. Residues: CASSISGGRSGYTF.

The rearrangement uses TRBV27 and TRBJ1-3; unclear D gene. The germline V gene has CDR1 MNHEY and CDR2 SMNVEV (reference sequence). This CDR3 has 13 amino acids. V lost 2 bases and J lost 2, with 4 bases in between. CDR3 residues: CASSLHAGNTIYF. In nucleotides, the CDR3 is TGTGCCAGCAGTTTACATGCTGGAAACACCATATATTTT.

This clone was counted many times. This chain links TRBV4-1 with TRBJ2-1; no reliable D call. Looked up from germline, CDR1 is MGHRA and CDR2 is YSYEKL. The CDR3 spans 13 residues. Trimming removed 0 bases at V and 8 bases at J, with 8 bases between. The DNA for the CDR3 is TGCGCCAGCAGCCAAGAAATAGTCTATGAGCAGTTCTTC. Its protein is CASSQEIVYEQFF.

The chain combines TRBV5-5 with TRBJ2-7; tentatively, D is TRBD2 (6 bases). From germline, CDR1 is SGHKS and CDR2 YYEKEE (reference sequence). This CDR3 is 14 amino acids long. The V gene lost 2 bases and the J gene lost 0 bases, with 9 bases spanning the gap. The CDR3 loop reads CASSFAGSSYEQYF. CDR3 bases: TGTGCCAGCAGCTTTGCCGGGAGCTCCTACGAGCAGTACTTC. The complete variable domain, with remaining parts taken from reference TRBV5-5 and TRBJ2-7, reads DAGVTQSPTHLIKTRGQQVTLRCSPISGHKSVSWYQQVLGQGPQFIFQYYEKEERGRGNFPDRFSARQFPNYSSELNVNALLLGDSALYLCASSFAGSSYEQYFGPGTRLTVT.

The J gene is TRBJ1-3, the V gene TRBV19; no clear D gene. V gave up 3 bases and J gave up 0 bases, with 12 bases separating them. This CDR3 has 16 amino acids. The germline gives CDR1 LNHDA, CDR2 SQIVND (reference sequence). This CDR3 is CASSIPRPFSGNTIYF. CDR3 nucleotides: TGTGCCAGTAGTATTCCTAGACCGTTCTCTGGAAACACCATATATTTT.

The J gene is TRBJ2-7, the V gene TRBV29-1, with 7 bases identical to TRBD1. Germline V CDR1 and CDR2: SQVTM, ANQGSEA. J lost 2 bases, V lost 6 bases, and 4 bases had no gene match. This CDR3 contains 12 residues. CDR3 nucleotide sequence: TGCAGCGTGACCGGGACAGCCTACGAGCAGTACTTC. Translating it yields CSVTGTAYEQYF.